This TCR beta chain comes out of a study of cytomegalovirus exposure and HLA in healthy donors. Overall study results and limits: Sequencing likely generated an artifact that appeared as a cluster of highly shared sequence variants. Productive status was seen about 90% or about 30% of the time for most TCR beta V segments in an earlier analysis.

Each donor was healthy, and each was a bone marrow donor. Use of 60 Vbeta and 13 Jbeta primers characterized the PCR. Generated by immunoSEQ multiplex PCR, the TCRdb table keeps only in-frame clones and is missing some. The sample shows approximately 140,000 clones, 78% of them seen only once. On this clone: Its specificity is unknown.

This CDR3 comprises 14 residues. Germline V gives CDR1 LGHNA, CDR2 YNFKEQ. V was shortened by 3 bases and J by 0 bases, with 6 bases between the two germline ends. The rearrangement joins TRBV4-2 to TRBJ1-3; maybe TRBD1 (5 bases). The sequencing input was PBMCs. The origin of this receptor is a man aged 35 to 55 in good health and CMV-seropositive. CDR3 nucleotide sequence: TGTGCCAGCAGCCAGACAGACTCTGGAAACACCATATATTTT. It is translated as CASSQTDSGNTIYF.